Listed here are 18 T cell receptor beta chains from one sample, sequenced in a study of blood T cell repertoires in COVID-19 (dated by TCRdb to the early 2020s). Libraries were built with the immunoSEQ multiplex PCR assay. The clones in this table, taken by TCRdb from immuneACCESS, are in-frame only. Not every clone is retained; where verified, under half of the shortfall comes from an unresolved V gene, and the cause of the rest is unknown. In this sample the table shows 62,000 or so clones, around 87% of which occur a single time. The ten top clones hold more than 2.5% of the sample. Sequenced sample: peripheral blood. The source is a man aged 45-65 years with acute or convalescent COVID-19.

Points on this clone: Germline and junction disagree at one end, which may indicate a read error. The chain carries TRBV7-7 and TRBJ2-5; 7 bases match TRBD2. The CDR3 is 18 amino acids. The germline V gene encodes CDR1 SSHAT and CDR2 FNYEAQ (reference sequence). The CDR3 region is CASSLGPGAGASQETQYF. In nucleotides, the CDR3 is TGTGCTAGCAGCTTAGGTCCGGGTGCGGGAGCGTCCCAAGAGACCCAGTACTTC.

This chain links TRBV7-9 with TRBJ2-7, with D perhaps TRBD2 (6 bases). Trimming stripped 3 bases from V and 3 bases from J, with 12 bases between. Per the germline V gene, CDR1 is SEHNR and CDR2 is FQNEAQ (reference sequence). The CDR3 is 14 residues long. DNA of the CDR3: TGTGCCAGCAGCTTCGGGACTTCTAACTACGAGCAGTACTTC. It codes for CASSFGTSNYEQYF.

This chain links TRBV12-5 with TRBJ1-5; D call uncertain. CDR3 size: 18 residues. Trimming took off 0 bases at V and 0 bases at J, with 15 bases between the two ends. From germline, CDR1 is LGHNT and CDR2 FRNRAP. The CDR3 nucleotides are TGTGCTAGTGGTTTGGTCTTGAGCAGAGGTAATAGCAATCAGCCCCAGCATTTT. It translates to CASGLVLSRGNSNQPQHF.

The chain recombines TRBV6-6 with TRBJ2-1, with TRBD1 as a possible D gene (5 bases). V lost 2 bases and J lost 8, with 13 bases in between. The CDR3 consists of 14 residues. Germline V gives CDR1 MNHNY, CDR2 SVGAGI (reference sequence). CDR3 amino acids: CASSYGQGGDEQFF. DNA of the CDR3: TGTGCCAGCAGTTACGGGCAGGGTGGCGATGAGCAGTTCTTC.

The chain carries TRBV10-3 and TRBJ2-7; 11 bases fit TRBD1. Germline-derived CDR1 and CDR2 are ENHRY and SYGVKD. The CDR3 loop spans 16 amino acids. Trimming at V came to 3 bases and at J to 0 bases, leaving 4 bases not matched to a gene. DNA for the CDR3: TGTGCCATCAGTGATCCAGGACAGGGGGCCTCCTACGAGCAGTACTTC. Translated: CAISDPGQGASYEQYF.

The gene calls are TRBV7-8 and TRBJ2-1, with 12 bases aligning to TRBD2. Germline-derived CDR1 and CDR2 are SGHVS and FQNEAQ. Unmatched junction bases numbered 7, after V lost 1 base and J lost 0 bases. There are 19 residues in the CDR3. The CDR3 nucleotides read TGTGCCAGCAGCTTAGTTTTGCTAGCGGGGGGGAGCTCCTACAATGAGCAGTTCTTC. Residues: CASSLVLLAGGSSYNEQFF.

The chain carries TRBV27 and TRBJ1-4; 9 bases are shared with TRBD1. CDR1 MNHEY and CDR2 SMNVEV come from the germline V gene (reference sequence). After removal of 5 bases from V and 10 bases from J, the junction contained 5 bases not matched to a gene. The length of the CDR3 is 13 residues. CDR3: CASSLNRGPKLFF. The CDR3 bases are TGTGCCAGCAGTCTGAACAGGGGGCCAAAACTGTTTTTT.

This clone appeared once. The chain is built from TRBV10-3 and TRBJ2-5, with TRBD2 matching 10 bases. The CDR3 length is 16 residues. V trimming: 4 bases; J trimming: 4 bases; junction bases outside the gene matches: 9. Germline loops: CDR1 ENHRY, CDR2 SYGVKD. CDR3 bases: TGTGCCATCAGTGCGGTGAGCGGGAGGGTTCCAGAGACCCAGTACTTC. This sequence encodes CAISAVSGRVPETQYF.

This chain uses TRBV24-1 with TRBJ1-4; 11 bases fit TRBD1. CDR1 and CDR2 (germline): KGHDR, SFDVKD. This CDR3 is built from 16 residues. V trimming: 4 bases; J trimming: 6 bases; junction bases outside the gene matches: 6. The CDR3 loop is CATSEAGTGGDEKLFF. The CDR3 region has the DNA TGTGCCACCAGTGAAGCAGGGACAGGGGGAGATGAAAAACTGTTTTTT.

The CDR3 region is CASSSEFYEQYF. DNA of the CDR3: TGCGCCAGCAGCTCGGAGTTCTACGAGCAGTACTTC. V and J are TRBV5-1 and TRBJ2-7; D remains unclear. The V gene's germline CDR1 is SGHRS and CDR2 YFSETQ. CDR3 size: 12 residues. V lost 3 bases, J lost 3 bases, and 7 bases lay in between.

The J gene is TRBJ2-7, the V gene TRBV2; D may be TRBD1 (5 bases). CDR3 length: 12 amino acids. The ends were cut back, 4 bases at V and 5 bases at J, with 9 bases in the middle. The germline CDR1 and CDR2 sequences are SNHLY and FYNNEI. CDR3 in DNA: TGTGCCAGCAGTGCGGACACCAACGAGCAGTACGTC. This sequence encodes CASSADTNEQYV.

The chain uses TRBV30 and TRBJ1-4; 7 bases are shared with TRBD1. The CDR3 runs to 14 residues. Unmatched junction bases numbered 9, after V lost 2 bases and J lost 9 bases. The V gene's germline CDR1 is GTSNPN and CDR2 SVGIG (reference sequence). The CDR3 loop reads CAWSWDSRGKKLFF. Here the CDR3 DNA reads TGTGCCTGGAGTTGGGACAGCAGGGGGAAAAAACTGTTTTTT.

This clone was observed a single time. J is TRBJ1-2 and V is TRBV6-5; 8 bases are shared with TRBD1. Trimming cost V 0 bases and J 2 bases; bases outside gene matches: 5. The CDR3 consists of 16 residues. The V gene's germline CDR1 is MNHEY and CDR2 SVGAGI. This CDR3 is CASSYSRTGLNYGYTF. CDR3 DNA sequence: TGTGCCAGCAGTTACTCCCGGACAGGGCTGAACTATGGCTACACCTTC.

This rearrangement joins TRBV6-6 to TRBJ1-6, with TRBD1 identical over 9 bases. The CDR3 sequence is 16 residues long. Germline assignment: CDR1 MNHNY and CDR2 SVGAGI (reference sequence). The V and J ends lost 0 bases and 8 bases, in that order; junction bases with no gene match: 5. Written as DNA, the CDR3 is TGTGCCAGCAGTTACTCGACAGGGGGAGTAGATTCACCCCTCCACTTT. This sequence encodes CASSYSTGGVDSPLHF.

The V and J genes are TRBV28 and TRBJ2-5, with TRBD2 identical over 7 bases. The trim removed 7 bases at V and 7 bases at J, leaving 6 bases unmatched. The V gene's germline CDR1 is MDHEN and CDR2 SYDVKM. The length of the CDR3 is 12 residues. CDR3 nucleotides: TGTGCCAGCATTCAACCGGGGGGGACCCAGTACTTC. Protein sequence: CASIQPGGTQYF.

The sample holds a few counts of this clone. The chain has TRBV6-5 and TRBJ1-1; D is perhaps TRBD1 (6 bases). Looked up from germline, CDR1 is MNHEY and CDR2 is SVGAGI. Trimming pared 7 bases from V and 0 bases from J, leaving 15 bases between. The CDR3 extends over 15 amino acids. The CDR3 bases are TGTGCCAGCAAATGGGGTAGGGGGATGAACACTGAAGCTTTCTTT. Its translation: CASKWGRGMNTEAFF.

The J gene is TRBJ1-4, the V gene TRBV28, with TRBD1 identical over 10 bases. The CDR3 spans 16 residues. Germline lookup yields CDR1 MDHEN and CDR2 SYDVKM. J lost 3 bases, V lost 8 bases, and 9 bases had no gene match. The CDR3, as DNA: TGTGCCAGCGGTGTCTTTGGGACAGGGGCTAATGAAAAACTGTTTTTT. Its protein is CASGVFGTGANEKLFF.

This clone was recorded only once. Compared with germline, one end of the junction differs, possibly owing to a read error. The chain is built from TRBV24-1 and TRBJ2-1, with 10 bases identical to TRBD1. This CDR3 comprises 15 residues. Germline V gives CDR1 KGHDR, CDR2 SFDVKD. The CDR3 region has the DNA TGTGCCACCAGTGGGGGGACAGGGGAGTTTAATGCAGTGATCTTC. This encodes CATSGGTGEFNAVIF.